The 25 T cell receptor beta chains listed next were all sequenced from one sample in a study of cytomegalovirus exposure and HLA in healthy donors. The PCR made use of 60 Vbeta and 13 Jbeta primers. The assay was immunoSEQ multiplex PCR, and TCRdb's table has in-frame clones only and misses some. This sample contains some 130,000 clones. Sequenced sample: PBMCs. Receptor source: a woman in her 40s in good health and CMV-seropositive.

CDR3 amino acids: CASSLRSGRLAYEQYF. The DNA of the CDR3 is TGTGCCAGCAGCTTGAGAAGCGGGAGGCTGGCCTACGAGCAGTACTTC. The chain carries TRBV5-4 and TRBJ2-7; 9 bases match TRBD2. V gave up 1 base and J gave up 2 bases; unmatched junction bases: 7. Germline V lookup: CDR1 SGHNT, CDR2 YYREEE (reference sequence). This CDR3 is 16 amino acids long.

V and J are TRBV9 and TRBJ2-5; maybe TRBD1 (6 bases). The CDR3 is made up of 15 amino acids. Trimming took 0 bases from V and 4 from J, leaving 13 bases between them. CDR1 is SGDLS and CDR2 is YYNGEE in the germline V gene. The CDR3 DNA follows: TGTGCCAGCAGCGTAGGGGGCAGGGGTGGAGAGACCCAGTACTTC. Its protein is CASSVGGRGGETQYF.

The DNA for the CDR3 is TGTGCCAGCAGTTCCTCGATCCAGGGAAGGGGTGAAAAACTGTTTTTT. Translated, it gives CASSSSIQGRGEKLFF. The chain carries TRBV7-2 and TRBJ1-4, with D possibly TRBD1 on 5 matching bases. The germline V gene has CDR1 SGHTA and CDR2 FQGNSA. The CDR3 extends over 16 amino acids. Trimming took off 6 bases at V and 7 bases at J, with 21 bases between the two ends.

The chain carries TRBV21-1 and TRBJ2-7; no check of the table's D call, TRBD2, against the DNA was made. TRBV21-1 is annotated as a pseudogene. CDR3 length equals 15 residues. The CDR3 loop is CASSNPQAGAYEQYF. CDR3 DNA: TGTGCCAGCAGCAACCCCCAGGCGGGAGCATACGAGCAGTACTTC.

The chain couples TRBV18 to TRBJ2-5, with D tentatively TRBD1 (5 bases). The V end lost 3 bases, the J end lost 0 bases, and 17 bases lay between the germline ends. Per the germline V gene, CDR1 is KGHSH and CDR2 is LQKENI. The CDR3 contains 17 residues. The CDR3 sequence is CASSPLTGRPNQETQYF. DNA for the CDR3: TGTGCCAGCTCACCTCTAACAGGCAGGCCAAACCAAGAGACCCAGTACTTC. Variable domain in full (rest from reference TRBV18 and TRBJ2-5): NAGVMQNPRHLVRRRGQEARLRCSPMKGHSHVYWYRQLPEEGLKFMVYLQKENIIDESGMPKERFSAEFPKEGPSILRIQQVVRGDSAAYFCASSPLTGRPNQETQYFGPGTRLLVL.

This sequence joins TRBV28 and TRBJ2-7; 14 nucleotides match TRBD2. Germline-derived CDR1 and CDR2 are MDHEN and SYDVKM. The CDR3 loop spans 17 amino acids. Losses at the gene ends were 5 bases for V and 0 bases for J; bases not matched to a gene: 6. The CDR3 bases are TGTGCCAGCAGTGTCCCGGGACTAGCGGGGGCCTCCTACGAGCAGTACTTC. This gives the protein CASSVPGLAGASYEQYF.

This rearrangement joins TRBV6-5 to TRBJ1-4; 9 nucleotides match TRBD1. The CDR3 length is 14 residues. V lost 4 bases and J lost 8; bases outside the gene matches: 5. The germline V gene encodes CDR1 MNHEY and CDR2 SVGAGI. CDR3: CASSSGQGHEKLFF. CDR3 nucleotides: TGTGCCAGCAGTTCGGGACAGGGCCACGAAAAACTGTTTTTT.

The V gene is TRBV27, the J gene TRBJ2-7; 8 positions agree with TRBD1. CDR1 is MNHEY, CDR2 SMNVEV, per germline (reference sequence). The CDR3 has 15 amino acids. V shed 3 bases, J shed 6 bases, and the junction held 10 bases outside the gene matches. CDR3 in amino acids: CASSFGRTGYFEQYF. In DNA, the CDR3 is TGTGCCAGCAGTTTTGGTCGGACAGGGTACTTCGAGCAGTACTTC.

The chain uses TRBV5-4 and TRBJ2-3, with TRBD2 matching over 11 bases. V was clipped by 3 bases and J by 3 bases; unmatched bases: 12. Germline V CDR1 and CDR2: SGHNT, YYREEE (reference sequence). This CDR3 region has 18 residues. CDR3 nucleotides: TGTGCCAGCAGCTCCGGACTAGCGGGTATCTATGGTACAGATACGCAGTATTTT. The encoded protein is CASSSGLAGIYGTDTQYF.

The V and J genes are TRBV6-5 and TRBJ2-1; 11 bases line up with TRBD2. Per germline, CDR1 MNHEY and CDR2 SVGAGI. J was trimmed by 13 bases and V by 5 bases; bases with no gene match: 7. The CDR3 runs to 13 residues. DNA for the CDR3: TGTGCCAGCAGTCTAAGACTAGCGGGATTTCAGTTCTTC. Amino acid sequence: CASSLRLAGFQFF.

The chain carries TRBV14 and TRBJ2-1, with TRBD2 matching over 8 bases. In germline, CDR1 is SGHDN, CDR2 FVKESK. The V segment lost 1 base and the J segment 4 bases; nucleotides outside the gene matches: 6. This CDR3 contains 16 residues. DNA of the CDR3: TGTGCCAGCAGCCAAGGAGGCGGGAGGATGTACAATGAGCAGTTCTTC. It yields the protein CASSQGGGRMYNEQFF. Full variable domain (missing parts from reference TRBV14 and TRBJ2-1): EAGVTQFPSHSVIEKGQTVTLRCDPISGHDNLYWYRRVMGKEIKFLLHFVKESKQDESGMPNNRFLAERTGGTYSTLKVQPAELEDSGVYFCASSQGGGRMYNEQFFGPGTRLTVL.

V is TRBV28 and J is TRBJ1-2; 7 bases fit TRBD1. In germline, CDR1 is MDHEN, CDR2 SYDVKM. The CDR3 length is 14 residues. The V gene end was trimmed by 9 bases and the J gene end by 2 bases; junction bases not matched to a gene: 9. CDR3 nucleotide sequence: TGTGCCAGTCGACAGGGCCTAGCGAACTATGGCTACACCTTC. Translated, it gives CASRQGLANYGYTF.

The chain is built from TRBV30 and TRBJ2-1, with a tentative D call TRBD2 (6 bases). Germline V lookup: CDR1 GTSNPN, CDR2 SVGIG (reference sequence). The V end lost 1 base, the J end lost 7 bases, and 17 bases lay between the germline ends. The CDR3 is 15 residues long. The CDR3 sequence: CAWSGLGGGRNEQFF. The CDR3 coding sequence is TGTGCCTGGAGTGGGTTGGGGGGAGGCAGGAATGAGCAGTTCTTC.

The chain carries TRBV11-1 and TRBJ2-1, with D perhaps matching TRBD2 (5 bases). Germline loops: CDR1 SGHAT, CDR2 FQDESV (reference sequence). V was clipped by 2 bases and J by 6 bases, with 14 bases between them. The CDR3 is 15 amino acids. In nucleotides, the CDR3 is TGTGCCAGCAGCTTAAGGACGGGATTCCTCAATGAGCAGTTCTTC. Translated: CASSLRTGFLNEQFF. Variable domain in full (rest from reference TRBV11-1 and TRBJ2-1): EAEVAQSPRYKITEKSQAVAFWCDPISGHATLYWYRQILGQGPELLVQFQDESVVDDSQLPKDRFSAERLKGVDSTLKIQPAELGDSAMYLCASSLRTGFLNEQFFGPGTRLTVL.

In DNA form, the CDR3 reads TGTGCCAGTAGTATCGAGACTAGTTTTATGGGTGAGCAGTTCTTC. Encoded protein: CASSIETSFMGEQFF. The genes are TRBV19 and TRBJ2-1; D possibly corresponds to TRBD2 (6 bases). Looked up from germline, CDR1 is LNHDA and CDR2 is SQIVND (reference sequence). V was shortened by 3 bases and J by 9 bases, with 18 bases between the two germline ends. The CDR3 loop spans 15 amino acids. The full variable domain, in which reference TRBV19 and TRBJ2-1 provide the parts outside the CDR3, is DGGITQSPKYLFRKEGQNVTLSCEQNLNHDAMYWYRQDPGQGLRLIYYSQIVNDFQKGDIAEGYSVSREKKESFPLTVTSAQKNPTAFYLCASSIETSFMGEQFFGPGTRLTVL.

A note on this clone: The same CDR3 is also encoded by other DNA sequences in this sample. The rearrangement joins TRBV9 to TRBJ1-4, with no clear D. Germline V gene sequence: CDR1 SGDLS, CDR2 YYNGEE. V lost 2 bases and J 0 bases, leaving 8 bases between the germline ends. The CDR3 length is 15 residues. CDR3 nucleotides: TGTGCCAGCAGCGTGTCGCCGGCAACTAATGAAAAACTGTTTTTT. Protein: CASSVSPATNEKLFF.

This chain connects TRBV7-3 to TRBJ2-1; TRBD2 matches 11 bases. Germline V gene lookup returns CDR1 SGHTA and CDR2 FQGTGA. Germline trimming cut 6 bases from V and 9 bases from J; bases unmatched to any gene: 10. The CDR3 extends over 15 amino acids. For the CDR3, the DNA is TGTGCCAGCAGTCTAGCGGGAGGTGAGGTCTTTGAGCAGTTCTTC. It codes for CASSLAGGEVFEQFF.

The CDR3 nucleotides read TGTGCCAGCAGCCTGGGACAGGCTTCCTACGAGCAGTACTTC. It specifies CASSLGQASYEQYF. The chain employs TRBV7-9 and TRBJ2-5; 8 bases agree with TRBD1. TRBJ2-7 matches the DNA end more closely, so the J call is doubtful. CDR3 length equals 14 residues. Germline CDR1 is SEHNR and CDR2 is FQNEAQ (reference sequence).

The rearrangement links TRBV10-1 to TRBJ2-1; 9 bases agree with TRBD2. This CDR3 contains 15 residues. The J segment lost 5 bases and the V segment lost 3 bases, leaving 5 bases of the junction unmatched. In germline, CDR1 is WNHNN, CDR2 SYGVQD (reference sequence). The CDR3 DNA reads TGCGCCAGCAGTGATGCTAGCGGGGCTCACAATGAGCAGTTCTTC. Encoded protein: CASSDASGAHNEQFF.

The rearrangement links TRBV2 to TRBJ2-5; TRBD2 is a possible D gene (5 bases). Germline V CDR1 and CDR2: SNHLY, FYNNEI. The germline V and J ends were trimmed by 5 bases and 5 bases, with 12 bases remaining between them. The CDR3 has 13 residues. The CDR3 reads CASSRQPGETQYF. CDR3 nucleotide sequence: TGTGCCAGCAGTCGCCAGCCGGGGGAGACCCAGTACTTC.

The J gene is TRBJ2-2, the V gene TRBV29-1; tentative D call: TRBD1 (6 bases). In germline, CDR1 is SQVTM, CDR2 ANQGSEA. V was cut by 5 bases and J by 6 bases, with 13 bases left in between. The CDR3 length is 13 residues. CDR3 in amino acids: CSVREGEAGELFF. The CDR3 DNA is TGCAGCGTTCGCGAGGGGGAAGCCGGGGAGCTGTTTTTT.

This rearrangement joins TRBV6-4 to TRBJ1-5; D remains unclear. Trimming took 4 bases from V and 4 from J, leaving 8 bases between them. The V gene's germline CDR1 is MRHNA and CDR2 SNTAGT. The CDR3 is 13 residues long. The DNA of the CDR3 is TGTGCCAGCAGTGGGGAGCTAAATCAGCCCCAGCATTTT. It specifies CASSGELNQPQHF.

The CDR3 spells CASSLAGRSIAEAFF. The CDR3 nucleotides are TGCGCCAGCAGCTTGGCCGGCAGGTCAATTGCTGAAGCTTTCTTT. The rearrangement links TRBV5-1 to TRBJ1-1, with D hard to call. The CDR3 is 15 amino acids. Germline CDR1 reads SGHRS; CDR2 reads YFSETQ. V shed 0 bases and J shed 6 bases, with 15 bases lying between them.

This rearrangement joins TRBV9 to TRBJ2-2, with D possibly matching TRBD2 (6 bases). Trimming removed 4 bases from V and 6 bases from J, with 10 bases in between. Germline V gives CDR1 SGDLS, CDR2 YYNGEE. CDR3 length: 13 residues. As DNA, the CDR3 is TGTGCCAGCAGCCAGACGGGGGCCGGGGAGCTGTTTTTT. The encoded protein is CASSQTGAGELFF.

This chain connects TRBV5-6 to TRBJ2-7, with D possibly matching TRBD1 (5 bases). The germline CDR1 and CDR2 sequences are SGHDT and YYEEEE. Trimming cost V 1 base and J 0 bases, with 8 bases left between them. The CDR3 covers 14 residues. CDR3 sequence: CASSLSGYSYEQYF. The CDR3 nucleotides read TGTGCCAGCAGCTTGTCAGGGTACTCCTACGAGCAGTACTTC.